The clone carrying this T cell receptor (beta chain) was observed a few times. Its antigen is not known. The V segment lost 8 bases and the J segment 8 bases; nucleotides outside the gene matches: 2. Germline values: CDR1 MDHEN, CDR2 SYDVKM. CDR3 length: 10 amino acids. This entry comes from a study of beta chain features in type 1 diabetes. Study-level points and caveats: Using cDNA template may skew counts toward highly expressing activated cells. A moderate, significant TCRB CDR3 shortening appeared in type 1 diabetes across four CD4+ subsets.

Expressed TCRB transcripts got sequenced, as all isolated RNA was reverse transcribed. The method was immunoSEQ multiplex PCR; TCRdb's version includes in-frame clones alone and lacks a portion of them. This sample has hundreds of thousands of clones, with roughly an eighth found just once. The specimen was naive CD4+ T cells from blood. This rearrangement joins TRBV28 to TRBJ1-2; 7 nucleotides match TRBD1. The TCR sequence derives from a man aged 18 to 29 with type 1 diabetes. The CDR3 sequence: CASGRGGYTF. DNA of the CDR3: TGTGCCAGCGGCAGGGGGGGCTACACCTTC.